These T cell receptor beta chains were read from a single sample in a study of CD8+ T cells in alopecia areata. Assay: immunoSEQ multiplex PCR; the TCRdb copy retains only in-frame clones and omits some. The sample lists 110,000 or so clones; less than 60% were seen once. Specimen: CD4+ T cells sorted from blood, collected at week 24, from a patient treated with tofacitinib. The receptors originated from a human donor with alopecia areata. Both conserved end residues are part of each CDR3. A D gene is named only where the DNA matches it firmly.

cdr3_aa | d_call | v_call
CASRAGEGNEQFF | - | TRBV2
CASSSGTFFYGYTF | - | TRBV5-6
CAWSGQGTEAFF | - | TRBV30
CASSRNRGDGELFF | TRBD1 | TRBV7-2
CASSLGTTLSGTDTQYF | TRBD2 | TRBV13
CASISGDSDNEQFF | - | TRBV19
CASSQSEEAKNIQYF | - | TRBV5-1
CASSKQTPRLGGTQYF | - | TRBV27
CATSARLAGGETQYF | - | TRBV15
CSGQGDYGYTF | - | TRBV20-1
CASSPQGQGSTDTQYF | - | TRBV5-1
CASSLSELQETQYF | - | TRBV27
CASSSPSGRPDTEAFF | - | TRBV6-5
CASQVAGGFLSGANVLTF | - | TRBV19
CASSEGGFYEQYF | - | TRBV6-1
CASSVGEAQQYF | - | TRBV9
CASSLEKDTQYF | - | TRBV5-1
CASTGLGDEQFF | TRBD2 | TRBV6-6
CASSLVIRDRGPNTGELFF | TRBD1 | TRBV7-6
CAISESMTGQGSSPLHF | TRBD1 | TRBV10-3
CASSGGGPTYEQYF | TRBD1 | TRBV6-1
CASSQEIGMNQYF | - | TRBV4-1
CASSLQGYEQYF | - | TRBV5-1
CASSQLGTGGVSPLHF | TRBD1 | TRBV14
CASGSTGWLGYTF | TRBD1 | TRBV6-5
CASSLQDLNYGYTF | - | TRBV7-9